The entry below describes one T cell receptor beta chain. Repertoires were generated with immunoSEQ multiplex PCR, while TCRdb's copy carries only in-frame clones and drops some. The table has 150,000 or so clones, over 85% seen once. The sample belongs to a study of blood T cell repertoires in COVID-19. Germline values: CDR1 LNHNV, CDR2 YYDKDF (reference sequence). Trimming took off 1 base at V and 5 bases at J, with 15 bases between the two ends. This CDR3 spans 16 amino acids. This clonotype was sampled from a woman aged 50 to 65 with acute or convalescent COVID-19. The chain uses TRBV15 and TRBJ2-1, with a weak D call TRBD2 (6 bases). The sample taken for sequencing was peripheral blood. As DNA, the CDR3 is TGTGCCACCAGCAGAGGGGTGACTAGTACGCACAATGAGCAGTTCTTC. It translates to CATSRGVTSTHNEQFF.